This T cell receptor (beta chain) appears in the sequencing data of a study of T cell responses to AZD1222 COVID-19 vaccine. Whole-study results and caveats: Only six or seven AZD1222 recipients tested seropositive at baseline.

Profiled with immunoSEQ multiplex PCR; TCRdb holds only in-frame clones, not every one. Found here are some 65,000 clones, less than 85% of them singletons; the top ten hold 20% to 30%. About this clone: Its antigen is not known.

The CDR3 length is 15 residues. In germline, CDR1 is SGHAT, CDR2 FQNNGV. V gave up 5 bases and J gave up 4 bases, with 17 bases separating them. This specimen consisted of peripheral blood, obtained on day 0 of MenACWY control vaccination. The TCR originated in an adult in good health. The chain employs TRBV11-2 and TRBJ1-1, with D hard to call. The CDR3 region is CASSAGIKGRTEAFF. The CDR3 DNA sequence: TGTGCCAGCAGCGCCGGAATTAAAGGGCGCACTGAAGCTTTCTTT.